This T cell receptor (beta chain) was retrieved from a study of T cell responses to AZD1222 COVID-19 vaccine. The protocol was immunoSEQ multiplex PCR, while the TCRdb copy is restricted to in-frame clones and leaves out a portion. Among some 150,000 clones listed, 88% were seen once. The CDR3 totals 12 residues. Germline V gives CDR1 SNHLY, CDR2 FYNNEI. Trimming shortened V by 9 bases and J by 0 bases, and 8 bases separated the two germline ends. This clone was observed a single time. Other DNA sequences in the same sample also yield this CDR3. The chain combines TRBV2 with TRBJ1-1; D uncertain. The starting material was peripheral blood, obtained on day 0 of MenACWY control vaccination. The sequence was collected from an adult in good health. CDR3 sequence: CASRLMNTEAFF. DNA for the CDR3: TGTGCCAGTCGGTTAATGAACACTGAAGCTTTCTTT.